These 25 T cell receptor beta chains originate from one sample sequenced in a study of cytomegalovirus exposure and HLA in healthy donors. Assay used: immunoSEQ multiplex PCR; TCRdb lists only in-frame clones, some missing. The sample lists about 140,000 clones, roughly 89% occurring once. Sequencing used PBMCs. The receptors here all came from a man aged 18 to 30 in good health and CMV-seropositive.

This sequence joins TRBV10-1 and TRBJ2-5, with 10 bases aligning to TRBD1. V shed 4 bases and J 6 bases; nucleotides not matched to a gene: 2. The germline V gene encodes CDR1 WNHNN and CDR2 SYGVQD (reference sequence). The CDR3 is made up of 13 amino acids. This CDR3 is CASSGTGGKTQYF. In nucleotides, the CDR3 is TGCGCCAGCAGTGGGACAGGGGGGAAGACCCAGTACTTC.

This sequence joins TRBV29-1 and TRBJ1-1; maybe TRBD1 (5 bases). Germline CDR1 is SQVTM and CDR2 is ANQGSEA. With 3 bases removed from V and 0 bases from J, the gap between germline ends came to 8 bases. The CDR3 extends over 13 amino acids. Here the CDR3 reads CSVERDLNTEAFF. DNA for the CDR3: TGCAGCGTTGAGCGGGACCTGAACACTGAAGCTTTCTTT. Full variable domain (missing parts from reference TRBV29-1 and TRBJ1-1): SAVISQKPSRDICQRGTSLTIQCQVDSQVTMMFWYRQQPGQSLTLIATANQGSEATYESGFVIDKFPISRPNLTFSTLTVSNMSPEDSSIYLCSVERDLNTEAFFGQGTRLTVV.

This chain connects TRBV2 to TRBJ1-4; D may be TRBD1 (6 bases). The germline gives CDR1 SNHLY, CDR2 FYNNEI. The V gene lost 3 bases and the J gene lost 5 bases, with 13 bases spanning the gap. There are 15 residues in the CDR3. Here the CDR3 reads CASSERWQGNEKLFF. The CDR3 DNA reads TGTGCCAGCAGTGAGCGGTGGCAGGGGAATGAAAAACTGTTTTTT.

This chain uses TRBV4-1 with TRBJ2-6; a possible D gene is TRBD2 (6 bases). Germline-derived CDR1 and CDR2 are MGHRA and YSYEKL. The V and J ends lost 4 bases and 0 bases respectively, with 16 bases between them. This CDR3 has 18 amino acids. CDR3 bases: TGCGCCAGCAGCCTTCTTTGGGTAGCGGACTCTGGGGCCAACGTCCTGACTTTC. It encodes CASSLLWVADSGANVLTF.

CDR3 amino acids: CASSPSSGYYNEQFF. The CDR3 DNA follows: TGTGCCAGCAGCCCTTCTAGCGGATACTACAATGAGCAGTTCTTC. The J gene is TRBJ2-1, the V gene TRBV11-2; 7 positions agree with TRBD2. Germline lookup yields CDR1 SGHAT and CDR2 FQNNGV. J lost 3 bases, V lost 5 bases, and 7 bases had no gene match. The CDR3 is 15 amino acids.

Concerning this clone: Compared with germline, one end of the junction differs, possibly owing to a read error. The chain is built from TRBV29-1 and TRBJ2-7, with D unclear. The CDR3 spans 11 residues. Germline values: CDR1 SQVTM, CDR2 ANQGSEA. CDR3 region: CSVTIPYEQYF. The CDR3 DNA sequence: TGCAGCGTAACGATCCCCTACGAGCAATACTTC.

This clone was recorded only once. A read error may produce the germline difference seen at one junction end. The sample has other DNA sequences that encode this CDR3 too. This sequence joins TRBV6-5 and TRBJ1-1, with unresolved D. CDR3 length equals 13 residues. Germline assignment: CDR1 MNHEY and CDR2 SVGAGI. The CDR3 bases are TGTGCCAGCCGGGTGTTACCGAACACTGAAGCTTTCTTC. Translation gives CASRVLPNTEAFF.

The chain couples TRBV5-4 to TRBJ1-2; tentatively, D is TRBD1 (6 bases). The V gene lost 4 bases and the J gene lost 4 bases, with 20 bases spanning the gap. The CDR3 consists of 16 residues. Germline loops: CDR1 SGHNT, CDR2 YYREEE (reference sequence). The CDR3 sequence: CASSRKINRATYGYTF. The CDR3 nucleotides are TGTGCCAGCAGCCGAAAAATCAACAGGGCAACCTATGGCTACACCTTC.

This clone was detected only a few times. The sample carries other DNA sequences with the same CDR3. This chain joins TRBV11-2 and TRBJ2-3; the D is unclear. V was clipped by 7 bases and J by 2 bases, with 7 bases between them. Per the germline V gene, CDR1 is SGHAT and CDR2 is FQNNGV. CDR3 length: 12 amino acids. The CDR3 sequence is CASTPSTDTQYF. The CDR3, as DNA: TGTGCCAGCACCCCCTCCACAGATACGCAGTATTTT.

This rearrangement joins TRBV27 to TRBJ1-2; 9 bases fit TRBD1. V trimming: 1 base; J trimming: 8 bases; junction bases outside the gene matches: 5. CDR1 and CDR2 (germline): MNHEY, SMNVEV (reference sequence). CDR3 length: 14 amino acids. The DNA for the CDR3 is TGTGCCAGCAGTTTATTTGGGACAGGGATCGGCTACACCTTC. Its translation: CASSLFGTGIGYTF.

V is TRBV18 and J is TRBJ1-2; tentative D call: TRBD1 (6 bases). V was clipped by 4 bases and J by 3 bases, with 15 bases between them. The CDR3 contains 15 residues. The germline V gene has CDR1 KGHSH and CDR2 LQKENI. CDR3 in DNA: TGTGCCAGCTCACGGAACAGGGTCTTGGACTATGGCTACACCTTC. This codes for CASSRNRVLDYGYTF.

The chain has TRBV5-1 and TRBJ1-1, with a tentative D call TRBD1 (5 bases). V lost 0 bases to trimming and J lost 4 bases, with 13 bases between them. The CDR3 has 15 residues. Per the germline V gene, CDR1 is SGHRS and CDR2 is YFSETQ. CDR3 amino acids: CASSLGQPGGTEAFF. CDR3 in DNA: TGCGCCAGCAGCTTGGGGCAGCCGGGGGGCACTGAAGCTTTCTTT.

V and J are TRBV4-1 and TRBJ2-7, with TRBD1 matching over 8 bases. V was clipped by 4 bases and J by 2 bases; unmatched bases: 7. The CDR3 contains 15 residues. Germline CDR1 reads MGHRA; CDR2 reads YSYEKL. CDR3 sequence reads: CASSLGQVIPYEQYF. The CDR3 nucleotides are TGCGCCAGCAGCCTGGGACAGGTAATCCCCTACGAGCAGTACTTC.

The V and J genes are TRBV27 and TRBJ2-7, with 7 bases lining up with TRBD1. The CDR3 extends over 12 amino acids. Germline assignment: CDR1 MNHEY and CDR2 SMNVEV (reference sequence). Trimming took 3 bases from V and 12 from J; bases not matched to a gene: 8. The DNA for the CDR3 is TGTGCCAGCAGTTTCCTAACAGGGGCCATGTACTTC. As protein: CASSFLTGAMYF.

V gene TRBV27 combines with J gene TRBJ1-1; 8 positions agree with TRBD1. V lost 0 bases to trimming and J lost 4 bases; unmatched junction nucleotides: 4. The CDR3 totals 15 residues. CDR1 is MNHEY and CDR2 is SMNVEV in the germline V gene (reference sequence). CDR3 residues: CASSLSTGAGTEAFF. Here the CDR3 DNA reads TGTGCCAGCAGTTTATCGACAGGGGCGGGCACTGAAGCTTTCTTT.

The rearrangement uses TRBV27 and TRBJ2-3, with D maybe TRBD2 (6 bases). The CDR3 sequence is 15 residues long. V was clipped by 1 base and J by 2 bases, with 10 bases between them. The germline gives CDR1 MNHEY, CDR2 SMNVEV (reference sequence). Here the CDR3 reads CASSLWRGVTDTQYF. The CDR3 bases are TGTGCCAGCAGTTTATGGAGGGGTGTCACAGATACGCAGTATTTT.

The CDR3 DNA sequence: TGTGCCAGCAGTGTTGGGCCATTCCCTGAAGCTTTCTTT. It translates to CASSVGPFPEAFF. V and J are TRBV2 and TRBJ1-1; D ambiguous. V was trimmed by 4 bases and J by 6 bases, leaving 12 bases between them. Per germline, CDR1 SNHLY and CDR2 FYNNEI. CDR3 length equals 13 residues.

This clone was counted a single time. The J gene is TRBJ2-1, the V gene TRBV19; 8 bases are shared with TRBD2. Per germline, CDR1 LNHDA and CDR2 SQIVND (reference sequence). There are 15 residues in the CDR3. V was pared by 5 bases and J by 5 bases, with 8 bases of the junction left unmatched. In nucleotides, the CDR3 is TGTGCCAGTAGTCGAGGCGGGGGGCGGGACAATGAGCAGTTCTTC. Translating it yields CASSRGGGRDNEQFF.

V is TRBV7-2 and J is TRBJ2-5, with D tentatively TRBD2 (5 bases). This CDR3 region has 13 residues. CDR1 SGHTA and CDR2 FQGNSA come from the germline V gene. V was shortened by 6 bases and J by 4 bases, with 12 bases between the two germline ends. CDR3: CASSTLRGETQYF. The DNA for the CDR3 is TGTGCCAGCAGTACCCTCCGGGGAGAGACCCAGTACTTC.

The chain joins TRBV19 to TRBJ1-5; D is unresolved. V lost 5 bases and J 1 base, leaving 12 bases between the germline ends. Germline V gene data show CDR1 as LNHDA and CDR2 as SQIVND (reference sequence). The CDR3 covers 15 residues. In DNA, the CDR3 is TGTGCCAGTAGTTTAAACGGGAACAGCAATCAGCCCCAGCATTTT. It translates to CASSLNGNSNQPQHF.

The CDR3 DNA follows: TGTGCCAGCAGTGACGGGGCCGCCGGGGAGCTGTTTTTT. Protein product: CASSDGAAGELFF. The chain is built from TRBV6-4 and TRBJ2-2, with D perhaps TRBD1 (5 bases). In germline, CDR1 is MRHNA, CDR2 SNTAGT. The length of the CDR3 is 13 residues. Trimming pared 2 bases from V and 6 bases from J, leaving 7 bases between.

V gene TRBV27 combines with J gene TRBJ1-1; D possibly corresponds to TRBD1 (5 bases). The V gene lost 5 bases and the J gene lost 9 bases, with 25 bases spanning the gap. Germline CDR1 MNHEY, CDR2 SMNVEV (reference sequence). This CDR3 is 16 amino acids long. CDR3: CASSLHPDSSLSKAFF. The CDR3 DNA reads TGTGCCAGCAGTCTCCACCCCGACAGCTCGCTAAGTAAAGCTTTCTTT.

The V and J genes are TRBV5-5 and TRBJ2-7, with 8 bases matching TRBD2. The CDR3 spans 15 residues. Per germline, CDR1 SGHKS and CDR2 YYEKEE (reference sequence). The trim removed 0 bases at V and 5 bases at J, leaving 7 bases unmatched. CDR3 sequence (DNA): TGTGCCAGCAGCTTGGTTACTAGCGGAGGGGACGAGCAGTACTTC. Encoded protein: CASSLVTSGGDEQYF.

V is TRBV10-3 and J is TRBJ2-4; TRBD1 agrees at 9 bases. The CDR3 has 15 residues. V shed 2 bases and J 4 bases; nucleotides not matched to a gene: 3. The germline gives CDR1 ENHRY, CDR2 SYGVKD. The CDR3 region has the DNA TGTGCCATCAGTGAGACAGGGGGCGCGAAAAACATTCAGTACTTC. Translated, it gives CAISETGGAKNIQYF.

J is TRBJ2-5 and V is TRBV19; 7 bases are a match to TRBD1. V was pared by 3 bases and J by 1 base, with 5 bases of the junction left unmatched. This CDR3 spans 15 amino acids. Germline V gene sequence: CDR1 LNHDA, CDR2 SQIVND (reference sequence). The CDR3 region is CASSISGTVQETQYF. The DNA of the CDR3 is TGTGCCAGTAGTATTTCCGGGACAGTCCAAGAGACCCAGTACTTC.